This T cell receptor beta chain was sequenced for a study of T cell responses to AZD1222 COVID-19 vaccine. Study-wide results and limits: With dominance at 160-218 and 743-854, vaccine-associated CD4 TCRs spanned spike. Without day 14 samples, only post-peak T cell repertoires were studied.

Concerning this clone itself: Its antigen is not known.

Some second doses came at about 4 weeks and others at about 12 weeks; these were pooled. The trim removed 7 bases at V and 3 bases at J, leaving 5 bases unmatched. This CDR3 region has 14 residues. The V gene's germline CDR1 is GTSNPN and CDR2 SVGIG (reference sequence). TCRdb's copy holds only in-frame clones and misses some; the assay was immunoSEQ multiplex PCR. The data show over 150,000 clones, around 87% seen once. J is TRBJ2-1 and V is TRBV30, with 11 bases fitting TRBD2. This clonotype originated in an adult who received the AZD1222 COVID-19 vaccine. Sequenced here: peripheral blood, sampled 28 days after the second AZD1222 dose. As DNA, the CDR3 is TGTGCCTTCGGGACTAGCGGCTTCTACAATGAGCAGTTCTTC. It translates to CAFGTSGFYNEQFF.